This passage covers 8 T cell receptor beta chains from one sample sequenced in a study of technical replicates of blood from several donors. Method: immunoSEQ multiplex PCR; TCRdb's copy keeps in-frame clones and lacks some. The sample carries tens of thousands of clones, 94% recorded once. The source material was T cells isolated from PBMCs. Receptor source: a human donor in good health.

This rearrangement joins TRBV9 to TRBJ2-7, with D perhaps TRBD2 (5 bases). The CDR3 loop spans 15 amino acids. The germline gives CDR1 SGDLS, CDR2 YYNGEE. V lost 3 bases and J lost 3, with 16 bases in between. The CDR3 sequence is CASSARNDYSYEQYF. The CDR3 bases are TGTGCCAGCAGCGCTAGAAACGACTATAGCTACGAGCAGTACTTC.

The chain recombines TRBV7-9 with TRBJ1-4; 7 bases agree with TRBD1. The length of the CDR3 is 14 residues. V gave up 8 bases and J gave up 2 bases; unmatched junction bases: 5. From germline, CDR1 is SEHNR and CDR2 FQNEAQ (reference sequence). This CDR3 is CASDTGETNEKLFF. CDR3 nucleotides: TGTGCCAGCGATACAGGGGAGACTAATGAAAAACTGTTTTTT.

The V and J genes are TRBV13 and TRBJ2-3, with D perhaps matching TRBD1 (5 bases). The germline V and J ends were trimmed by 3 bases and 3 bases, with 16 bases remaining between them. The CDR3 covers 16 residues. Germline-derived CDR1 and CDR2 are PRHDT and FYEKMQ (reference sequence). CDR3: CASSFRSTARTDTQYF. The CDR3 DNA reads TGTGCCAGCAGCTTCCGGTCGACAGCCCGGACAGATACGCAGTATTTT.

The V gene is TRBV28, the J gene TRBJ1-3; D uncertain. CDR3 length: 16 amino acids. From germline, CDR1 is MDHEN and CDR2 SYDVKM. The germline V and J ends were trimmed by 2 bases and 0 bases, with 11 bases remaining between them. The CDR3 loop is CASSLLGRSSGNTIYF. The CDR3, as DNA: TGTGCCAGCAGTTTACTTGGCAGAAGCTCTGGAAACACCATATATTTT.

The chain links TRBV14 to TRBJ2-1; 11 positions match TRBD2. The V gene end was trimmed by 1 base and the J gene end by 6 bases; junction bases not matched to a gene: 14. This CDR3 region has 19 residues. Germline V CDR1 and CDR2: SGHDN, FVKESK. CDR3 residues: CASSQGFWLAGGPGNEQFF. The CDR3 bases are TGTGCCAGCAGCCAAGGGTTTTGGTTAGCGGGGGGGCCAGGCAATGAGCAGTTCTTC.

The J gene is TRBJ2-1, the V gene TRBV7-6; TRBD2 matches at 14 bases. The CDR3 extends over 16 amino acids. V lost 5 bases to trimming and J lost 4 bases; unmatched junction nucleotides: 4. Per germline, CDR1 SGHVS and CDR2 FNYEAQ. CDR3 DNA: TGTGCCAGCAGCCACGGACTAGCGGGGGGATACAATGAGCAGTTCTTC. It encodes CASSHGLAGGYNEQFF.

V is TRBV5-6 and J is TRBJ1-2; 12 bases are a match to TRBD1. CDR1 and CDR2 from the germline V gene are SGHDT and YYEEEE. This CDR3 spans 16 amino acids. J gave up 2 bases and V 3 bases, and 5 bases lay outside the gene matches. This chain's CDR3 is CASSSLGTGGNYGYTF. CDR3 DNA: TGTGCCAGCAGCTCTCTTGGGACAGGGGGCAACTATGGCTACACCTTC.

The chain is built from TRBV28 and TRBJ2-7; possibly TRBD2 for D (5 bases). This CDR3 spans 14 amino acids. The V end lost 1 base, the J end lost 2 bases, and 9 bases lay between the germline ends. Germline CDR1 MDHEN, CDR2 SYDVKM. Written as DNA, the CDR3 is TGTGCCAGCAGTTTATTTATCGGGACCTACGAGCAGTACTTC. Its protein product is CASSLFIGTYEQYF.